Sequencing of this T cell receptor (beta chain) was carried out in a study of cytomegalovirus exposure and HLA in healthy donors. There were likely unrecorded immune exposures, though donors were nominally healthy when sampled. Comment on this clone: Its specificity is not known.

Study-wide findings and caveats: In a later analysis, an Asian-associated ancestry cluster reportedly showed fewer N-insertions than the approximately 640-donor mean. TCR beta V- and J-gene trimming, according to a later analysis, was linked to a missense DCLRE1C variant. The authors later found most CMV-associated TCR beta chains appeared HLA-restricted.

The germline V gene encodes CDR1 SNHLY and CDR2 FYNNEI. Trimming at V came to 6 bases and at J to 0 bases, leaving 8 bases not matched to a gene. The CDR3 spans 16 residues. PCR was performed using 60 Vbeta and 13 Jbeta primers. Assay used: immunoSEQ multiplex PCR; TCRdb lists only in-frame clones, some missing. The sample has under 300,000 clones, 75% to 85% seen once; the top ten hold about 7.5%. The sample comprised PBMCs. The chain carries TRBV2 and TRBJ2-7; TRBD2 matches 10 bases. The sequence was obtained from a woman aged 55-70 years in good health and CMV-seropositive. The CDR3 is CASRSSSGSSSYEQYF. CDR3 DNA sequence: TGTGCCAGCAGGTCGTCTAGCGGGAGTTCCTCCTACGAGCAGTACTTC.